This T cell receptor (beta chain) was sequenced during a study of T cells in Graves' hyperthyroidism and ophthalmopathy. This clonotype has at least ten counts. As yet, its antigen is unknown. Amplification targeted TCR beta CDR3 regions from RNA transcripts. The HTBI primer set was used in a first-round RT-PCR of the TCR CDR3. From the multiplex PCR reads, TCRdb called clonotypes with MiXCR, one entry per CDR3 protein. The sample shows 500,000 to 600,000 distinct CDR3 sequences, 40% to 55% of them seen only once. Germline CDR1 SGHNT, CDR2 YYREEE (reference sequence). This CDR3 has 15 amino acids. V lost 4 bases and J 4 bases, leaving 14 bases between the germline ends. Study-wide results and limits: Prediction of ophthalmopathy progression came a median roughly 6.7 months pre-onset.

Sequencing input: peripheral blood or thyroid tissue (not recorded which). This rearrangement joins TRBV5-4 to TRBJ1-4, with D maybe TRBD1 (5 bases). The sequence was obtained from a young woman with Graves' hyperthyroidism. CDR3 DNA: TGTGCCAGCAGCCGTGGGACCGTGGATAATGAAAAACTGTTTTTT. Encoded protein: CASSRGTVDNEKLFF.